This TCR beta chain came from a study of T cells in Graves' hyperthyroidism and ophthalmopathy. Per germline, CDR1 DFQATT and CDR2 SNEGSKA (reference sequence). J was trimmed by 7 bases and V by 3 bases; bases with no gene match: 7. This CDR3 region has 14 residues. Amplification of TCR beta CDR3 regions used RNA as the template. With the HTBI primer set, the TCR CDR3 went through a first round of RT-PCR. TCRdb passed the multiplex PCR reads through MiXCR, listing each CDR3 protein once. Here the sample spans 300,000 or so distinct CDR3 sequences, approximately 18% being singletons. Comment on this clonotype: Just one base apart from a much larger clone, this may be a read error.

The rearrangement joins TRBV20-1 to TRBJ2-7, with 12 bases lining up with TRBD2. Sequenced material: blood. The clonotype comes from a woman aged 50 to 60 with Graves' hyperthyroidism. The CDR3 sequence: CSASASGRADEQYF. The CDR3 coding sequence is TGCAGTGCTAGCGCTAGCGGGAGGGCCGATGAGCAGTACTTC.